These 21 T cell receptor beta chains were sequenced from one sample in a study of blood T cell repertoires in COVID-19. Clones were read by immunoSEQ multiplex PCR, and TCRdb kept only the in-frame ones, dropping some. The repertoire holds fewer than 300,000 clones, with more than 75% as singletons. Sequenced sample: peripheral blood. These receptors originate from a man aged 50-59 years with COVID-19, enrolled during active disease.

The chain combines TRBV5-5 with TRBJ1-5; no clear D gene. CDR1 and CDR2 (germline): SGHKS, YYEKEE (reference sequence). This CDR3 contains 15 residues. Trimming took 0 bases from V and 0 from J, leaving 7 bases between them. The CDR3 reads CASSLDGYSNQPQHF. CDR3 sequence (DNA): TGTGCCAGCAGCTTGGACGGGTATAGCAATCAGCCCCAGCATTTT.

The CDR3 DNA is TGTGCCACCAGCAGAAGGACAGGGAGTAATTCACCCCTCCACTTT. It yields the protein CATSRRTGSNSPLHF. The chain links TRBV15 to TRBJ1-6; 8 bases are a match to TRBD1. The CDR3 contains 15 residues. Germline-derived CDR1 and CDR2 are LNHNV and YYDKDF (reference sequence). Unmatched junction bases numbered 3, after V lost 2 bases and J lost 6 bases. Variable domain in full (rest from reference TRBV15 and TRBJ1-6): DAMVIQNPRYQVTQFGKPVTLSCSQTLNHNVMYWYQQKSSQAPKLLFHYYDKDFNNEADTPDNFQSRRPNTSFCFLDIRSPGLGDTAMYLCATSRRTGSNSPLHFGNGTRLTVT.

The CDR3 loop is CASRRYPREVSNQPQHF. CDR3 DNA sequence: TGTGCCAGCAGACGATACCCCAGGGAAGTTAGCAATCAGCCCCAGCATTTT. The genes are TRBV6-6 and TRBJ1-5, with a tentative D call TRBD1 (5 bases). Germline V CDR1 and CDR2: MNHNY, SVGAGI (reference sequence). CDR3 size: 17 residues. The V gene lost 6 bases and the J gene lost 0 bases, with 18 bases spanning the gap.

The rearrangement joins TRBV4-3 to TRBJ2-1; 9 bases map to TRBD2. V shed 0 bases and J 2 bases; nucleotides not matched to a gene: 8. This CDR3 spans 18 amino acids. The germline CDR1 and CDR2 sequences are LGHNA and YSLEER. The CDR3 reads CASSQDTIAGATYNEQFF. The DNA of the CDR3 is TGCGCCAGCAGCCAAGATACCATAGCGGGGGCGACCTACAATGAGCAGTTCTTC.

This sequence joins TRBV10-3 and TRBJ2-7; 8 bases line up with TRBD1. The V gene's germline CDR1 is ENHRY and CDR2 SYGVKD. The junction had 8 bases not matched to a gene; V was cut back by 3 bases and J by 4 bases. The CDR3 runs to 15 residues. The CDR3 DNA follows: TGTGCCATCAGTGATCAGGGGGCTCAGGGGTACGAGCAGTACTTC. Encoded protein: CAISDQGAQGYEQYF.

The genes are TRBV29-1 and TRBJ1-1, with D possibly being TRBD1 (6 bases). V was cut by 6 bases and J by 7 bases, with 15 bases left in between. CDR1 is SQVTM and CDR2 is ANQGSEA in the germline V gene. The CDR3 spans 12 residues. The DNA for the CDR3 is TGCAGCGTGGGGGGGCAGAAGCTTGAAGCTTTCTTT. Translated: CSVGGQKLEAFF.

This chain links TRBV12-3 or TRBV12-4 with TRBJ1-2, with a weak D call TRBD1 (6 bases). The CDR3 is made up of 13 amino acids. The germline V and J ends were trimmed by 6 bases and 4 bases, with 12 bases remaining between them. The CDR3 sequence is CASSRRGAYGYTF. The CDR3 region has the DNA TGTGCCAGCAGCCGGCGGGGGGCCTATGGCTACACCTTC.

The V gene is TRBV6-2 or TRBV6-3, the J gene TRBJ2-6, with unresolved D. V was shortened by 2 bases and J by 0 bases, with 8 bases between the two germline ends. Germline V gives CDR1 MNHEY, CDR2 SVGEGT. The CDR3 covers 16 residues. In DNA form, the CDR3 reads TGTGCCAGCAGTTACCGCCAGAACTCTGGGGCCAACGTCCTGACTTTC. Protein product: CASSYRQNSGANVLTF.

The gene calls are TRBV28 and TRBJ1-1; D is ambiguous. The CDR3 contains 14 residues. Germline V gives CDR1 MDHEN, CDR2 SYDVKM. Trimming left V 2 bases short and J 9 bases short, with 16 bases between. The CDR3 sequence: CASSLPPQRSKAFF. The CDR3 DNA follows: TGTGCCAGCAGTTTACCCCCACAGCGGTCCAAAGCTTTCTTT.

The V and J genes are TRBV2 and TRBJ2-2; 12 nucleotides match TRBD1. The CDR3 totals 17 residues. Germline CDR1 and CDR2: SNHLY and FYNNEI. The ends lost 3 bases at V and 6 bases at J; junction bases unmatched: 8. CDR3 protein: CASSEPPGQGAPGELFF. For the CDR3, the DNA is TGTGCCAGCAGTGAGCCCCCGGGACAGGGGGCTCCCGGGGAGCTGTTTTTT.

This clone was recorded once. The chain joins TRBV9 to TRBJ2-1; D perhaps matches TRBD2 (6 bases). Per the germline V gene, CDR1 is SGDLS and CDR2 is YYNGEE. Trimming took off 1 base at V and 8 bases at J, with 16 bases between the two ends. The CDR3 has 15 amino acids. CDR3 sequence reads: CASSVKAGRQYEQFF. Here the CDR3 DNA reads TGTGCCAGCAGCGTAAAGGCGGGAAGGCAATATGAGCAGTTCTTC.

V usage is TRBV18 and J usage is TRBJ1-4, with TRBD1 matching 7 bases. Germline V gene data show CDR1 as KGHSH and CDR2 as LQKENI. The V segment lost 3 bases and the J segment 6 bases; nucleotides outside the gene matches: 4. This CDR3 is built from 14 residues. CDR3 nucleotide sequence: TGTGCCAGCTCACCCAGACAGGGCGATGAAAAACTGTTTTTT. It codes for CASSPRQGDEKLFF.

The chain couples TRBV7-9 to TRBJ1-2; 9 bases are a match to TRBD1. Germline values: CDR1 SEHNR, CDR2 FQNEAQ (reference sequence). The CDR3 length is 15 residues. V dropped 8 bases and J dropped 6; count of bases not matched to a gene: 13. The CDR3, as DNA: TGTGCCAGCTCATCCTGGGACAGGGAAGCGAATGGCTACACCTTC. Residues: CASSSWDREANGYTF.

V is TRBV7-6 and J is TRBJ2-2; 12 bases agree with TRBD2. The V segment lost 3 bases and the J segment 5 bases; nucleotides outside the gene matches: 7. Per the germline V gene, CDR1 is SGHVS and CDR2 is FNYEAQ. CDR3 length equals 17 residues. CDR3 DNA sequence: TGTGCCAGCAGCTTCGCGACTAGCGGGAGCATTACCGGGGAGCTGTTTTTT. Translation: CASSFATSGSITGELFF.

The chain recombines TRBV5-8 with TRBJ1-6; D unclear. Deletions cut 4 bases from V and 0 bases from J, with 8 bases between. The CDR3 consists of 15 residues. CDR1 and CDR2 (germline): SGHTS, YDEGEE. CDR3 DNA: TGTGCCAGCAGCATATCGGTCTCCTATAATTCACCCCTCCACTTT. Its translation is CASSISVSYNSPLHF. Filled out from reference TRBV5-8 and TRBJ1-6, the complete variable domain reads EAGVTQSPTHLIKTRGQQATLRCSPISGHTSVYWYQQALGLGLQFLLWYDEGEERNRGNFPPRFSGRQFPNYSSELNVNALELEDSALYLCASSISVSYNSPLHFGNGTRLTVT.

The rearrangement joins TRBV5-1 to TRBJ2-5; TRBD2 matches 8 bases. The CDR3 has 16 residues. CDR1 and CDR2 from the germline V gene are SGHRS and YFSETQ. The V segment lost 4 bases and the J segment 2 bases; nucleotides outside the gene matches: 10. CDR3 loop: CASSPRVSGEQETQYF. The DNA of the CDR3 is TGCGCCAGCAGCCCCAGGGTTAGCGGGGAACAAGAGACCCAGTACTTC.

The chain carries TRBV7-3 and TRBJ1-1; TRBD1 aligns across 11 bases. This CDR3 is built from 13 residues. CDR1 is SGHTA and CDR2 is FQGTGA in the germline V gene. The trim removed 2 bases at V and 10 bases at J, leaving 3 bases unmatched. The CDR3 sequence: CASSLGQGARAFF. CDR3 coding DNA: TGTGCCAGCAGCTTAGGACAGGGGGCGAGAGCTTTCTTT. Complete variable domain (other parts from reference TRBV7-3 and TRBJ1-1): GAGVSQTPSNKVTEKGKYVELRCDPISGHTALYWYRQSLGQGPEFLIYFQGTGAADDSGLPNDRFFAVRPEGSVSTLKIQRTERGDSAVYLCASSLGQGARAFFGQGTRLTVV.

J is TRBJ2-6 and V is TRBV6-1; D perhaps matches TRBD1 (5 bases). This CDR3 region has 17 residues. Between the trimmed V and J ends, which lost 2 bases and 0 bases, there was a span of 11 bases. CDR1 is MNHNS and CDR2 is SASEGT in the germline V gene. The DNA of the CDR3 is TGTGCCAGCAGTGAATGGGGCAGGCCCTCTGGGGCCAACGTCCTGACTTTC. Protein sequence: CASSEWGRPSGANVLTF.

The genes are TRBV12-3 or TRBV12-4 and TRBJ1-4, with TRBD1 as a possible D gene (5 bases). This CDR3 spans 13 amino acids. With 6 bases removed from V and 8 bases from J, the gap between germline ends came to 13 bases. For the CDR3, the DNA is TGTGCCAGCAGCCGACAGTTGGGGGAAAAACTGTTTTTT. This codes for CASSRQLGEKLFF.

The chain employs TRBV6-6 and TRBJ2-2; D possibly corresponds to TRBD1 (6 bases). Trimming took off 5 bases at V and 8 bases at J, with 18 bases between the two ends. Germline CDR1 is MNHNY and CDR2 is SVGAGI (reference sequence). The CDR3 length is 15 residues. The CDR3 spells CASSTPRGPGGELFF. The CDR3 nucleotides are TGTGCCAGCAGTACGCCCAGGGGCCCCGGAGGGGAGCTGTTTTTT.

The CDR3 sequence is CSVAPGKNTGELFF. The CDR3, as DNA: TGCAGCGTTGCACCAGGGAAAAACACCGGGGAGCTGTTTTTT. The chain combines TRBV29-1 with TRBJ2-2; D is perhaps TRBD1 (5 bases). V lost 4 bases to trimming and J lost 2 bases, with 11 bases between them. The CDR3 loop spans 14 amino acids. Germline CDR1 SQVTM, CDR2 ANQGSEA.